Below, one T cell receptor (beta chain) is given with its context. Its antigen is unidentified. Healthy and HIV-negative, the adult donors had no recent acute infections or vaccinations. Generated by immunoSEQ multiplex PCR, the TCRdb table keeps only in-frame clones and is missing some. Altogether roughly 300,000 clones are present, around 90% being singletons, with the ten largest covering about 16%. The sample belongs to a study of shared clonotypes between healthy human individuals. Background on the study: CD4 naive and memory got three plates each, CD8 naive two, CD8 memory one.

Trimming shortened V by 4 bases and J by 3 bases, and 28 bases separated the two germline ends. The germline CDR1 and CDR2 sequences are SGDLS and YYNGEE. This CDR3 is 19 amino acids long. Study-wide results and caveats: Only a few donors were included, so the genetic and exposure-history diversity represented was limited. Some clonotypes were shared by all four sorted-subset donors, while others were not shared. The non-shared ones had lower generation probabilities than the shared ones.

Sequencing used memory CD8+ T cells sorted from blood. Regarding subset: CD45RO+ cells pooled with CCR7-negative TemRA cells. This clonotype was sampled from a man between 18 and 29 years old in good health. The chain employs TRBV9 and TRBJ1-2, with D tentatively TRBD1 (5 bases). The CDR3 is CASSPGRRTAGTGDYGYTF. The CDR3, as DNA: TGTGCCAGCAGCCCAGGACGTAGGACGGCAGGAACAGGTGACTATGGCTACACCTTC.